This record concerns one T cell receptor (beta chain) sequence. Enrolled through a virtual design, the participants were between about 18 and 100 years of age and came from about two dozen US areas. Recovery meant two consecutive negative NP/OP PCR tests, professional clearance, or resolved symptoms. The record originates from a study of blood T cell repertoires in COVID-19. On the study more broadly: Acute and convalescent COVID-19 specimens originated in the United States, Italy and Spain. PBMCs, B-cell-depleted T cells, or T cells provided the cDNA or gDNA that made up the material.

TCRdb's copy holds only in-frame clones and misses some; the assay was immunoSEQ multiplex PCR. Of approximately 230,000 clones listed, roughly 79% were seen once; the top ten hold 15%. The CDR3 consists of 15 residues. Losses at the gene ends were 5 bases for V and 6 bases for J; bases not matched to a gene: 5. Germline V gene sequence: CDR1 LGHDT, CDR2 YNNKEL (reference sequence). The sequenced sample consisted of PBMCs or T cells enriched from blood (not recorded which). The receptor's source is a man aged 40-50 years who had recovered from COVID-19. The chain carries TRBV3-1 (or the pseudogene TRBV3-2) and TRBJ1-4; 11 nucleotides agree with TRBD1. The CDR3 region has the DNA TGTGCCAGCAGCGCAACGGGACAGGGGGATGAAAAACTGTTTTTT. This codes for CASSATGQGDEKLFF.